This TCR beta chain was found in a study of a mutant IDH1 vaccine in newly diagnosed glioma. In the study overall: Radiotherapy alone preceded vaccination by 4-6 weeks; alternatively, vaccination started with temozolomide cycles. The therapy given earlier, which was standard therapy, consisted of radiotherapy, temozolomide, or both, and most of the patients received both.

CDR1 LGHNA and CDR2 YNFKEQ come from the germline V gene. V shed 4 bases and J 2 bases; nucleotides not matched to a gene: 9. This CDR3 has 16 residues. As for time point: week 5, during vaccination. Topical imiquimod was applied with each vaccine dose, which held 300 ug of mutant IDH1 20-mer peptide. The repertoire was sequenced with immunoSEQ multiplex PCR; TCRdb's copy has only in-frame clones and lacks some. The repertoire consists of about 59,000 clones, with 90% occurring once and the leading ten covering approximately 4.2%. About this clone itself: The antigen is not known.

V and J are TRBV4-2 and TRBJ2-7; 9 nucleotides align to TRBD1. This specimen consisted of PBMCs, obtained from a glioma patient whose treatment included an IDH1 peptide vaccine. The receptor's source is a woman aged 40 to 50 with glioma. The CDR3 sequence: CASSPHGGQGTYEQYF. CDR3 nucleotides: TGTGCCAGCAGCCCTCATGGGGGACAGGGAACCTACGAGCAGTACTTC.